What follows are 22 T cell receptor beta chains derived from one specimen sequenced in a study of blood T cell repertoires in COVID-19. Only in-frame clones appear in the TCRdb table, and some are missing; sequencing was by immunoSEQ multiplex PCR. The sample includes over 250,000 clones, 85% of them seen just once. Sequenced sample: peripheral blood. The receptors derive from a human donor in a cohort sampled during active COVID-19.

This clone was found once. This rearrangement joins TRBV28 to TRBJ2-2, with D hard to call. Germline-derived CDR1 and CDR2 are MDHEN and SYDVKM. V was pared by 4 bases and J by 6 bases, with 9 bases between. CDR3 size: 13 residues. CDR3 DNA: TGTGCCAGCAGTTCGAGGAAGGCCGGGGAGCTGTTTTTT. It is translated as CASSSRKAGELFF. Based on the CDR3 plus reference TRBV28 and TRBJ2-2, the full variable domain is DVKVTQSSRYLVKRTGEKVFLECVQDMDHENMFWYRQDPGLGLRLIYFSYDVKMKEKGDIPEGYSVSREKKERFSLILESASTNQTSMYLCASSSRKAGELFFGEGSRLTVL.

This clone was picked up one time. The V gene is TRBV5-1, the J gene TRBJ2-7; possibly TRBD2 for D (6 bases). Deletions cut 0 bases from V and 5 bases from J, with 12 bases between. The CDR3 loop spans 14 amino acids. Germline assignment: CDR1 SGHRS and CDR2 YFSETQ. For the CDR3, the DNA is TGCGCCAGCAGCTTGGGGATAGCGGAAGACGAGCAGTACTTC. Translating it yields CASSLGIAEDEQYF.

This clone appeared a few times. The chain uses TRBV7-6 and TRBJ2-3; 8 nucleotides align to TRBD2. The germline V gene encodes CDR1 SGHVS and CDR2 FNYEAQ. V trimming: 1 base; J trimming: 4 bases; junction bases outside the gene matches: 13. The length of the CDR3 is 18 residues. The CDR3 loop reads CASSLVPGGVPGADTQYF. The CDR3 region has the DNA TGTGCCAGCAGCTTAGTTCCGGGAGGGGTACCCGGCGCAGATACGCAGTATTTT.

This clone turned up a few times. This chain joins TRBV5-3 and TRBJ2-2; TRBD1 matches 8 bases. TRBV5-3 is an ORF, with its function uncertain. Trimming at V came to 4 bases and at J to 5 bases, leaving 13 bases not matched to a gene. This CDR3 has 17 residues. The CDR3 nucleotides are TGTGCCAGAAGCATTAGAAGAGACAGGGGAGCTACCGGGGAGCTGTTTTTT. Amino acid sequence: CARSIRRDRGATGELFF.

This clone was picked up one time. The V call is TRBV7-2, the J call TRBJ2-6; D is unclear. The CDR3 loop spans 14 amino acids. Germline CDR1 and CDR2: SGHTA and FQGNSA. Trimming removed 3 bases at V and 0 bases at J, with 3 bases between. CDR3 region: CASSFSSGANVLTF. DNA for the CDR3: TGTGCCAGCAGCTTTAGCTCTGGGGCCAACGTCCTGACTTTC.

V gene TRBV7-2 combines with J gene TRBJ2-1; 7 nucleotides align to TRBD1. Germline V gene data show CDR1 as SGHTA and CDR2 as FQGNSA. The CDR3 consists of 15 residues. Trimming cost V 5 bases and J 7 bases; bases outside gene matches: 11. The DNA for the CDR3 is TGTGCCAGCAGCCAACGACCGACAGGGCGTAATGAGCAGTTCTTC. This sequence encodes CASSQRPTGRNEQFF.

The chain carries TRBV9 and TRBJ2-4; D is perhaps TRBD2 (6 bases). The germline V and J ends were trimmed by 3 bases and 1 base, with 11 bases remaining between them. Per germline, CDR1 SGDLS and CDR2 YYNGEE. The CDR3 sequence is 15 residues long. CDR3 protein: CASSATGGAKNIQYF. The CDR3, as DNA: TGTGCCAGCAGCGCGACTGGAGGGGCCAAAAACATTCAGTACTTC.

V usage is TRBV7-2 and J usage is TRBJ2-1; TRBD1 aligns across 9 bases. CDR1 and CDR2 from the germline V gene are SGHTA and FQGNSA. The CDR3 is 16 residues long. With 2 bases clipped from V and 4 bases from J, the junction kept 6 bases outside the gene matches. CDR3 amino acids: CASSLRWDRVYNEQFF. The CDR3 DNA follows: TGTGCCAGCAGCTTACGGTGGGACAGGGTGTACAATGAGCAGTTCTTC.

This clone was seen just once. The chain's CDR3 is CSAGPQAEAFF. The CDR3 nucleotides read TGCAGTGCTGGCCCCCAGGCTGAAGCTTTCTTT. The chain is built from TRBV20-1 and TRBJ1-1; D is unclear. Deletions cut 5 bases from V and 6 bases from J, with 10 bases between. Per the germline V gene, CDR1 is DFQATT and CDR2 is SNEGSKA (reference sequence). The CDR3 sequence is 11 residues long.

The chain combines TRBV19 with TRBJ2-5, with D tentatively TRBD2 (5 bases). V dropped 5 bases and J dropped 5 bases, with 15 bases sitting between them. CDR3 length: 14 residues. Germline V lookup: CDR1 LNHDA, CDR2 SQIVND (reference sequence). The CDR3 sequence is CASSPSSPGETQYF. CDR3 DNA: TGTGCCAGTAGTCCATCGAGCCCGGGGGAGACCCAGTACTTC.

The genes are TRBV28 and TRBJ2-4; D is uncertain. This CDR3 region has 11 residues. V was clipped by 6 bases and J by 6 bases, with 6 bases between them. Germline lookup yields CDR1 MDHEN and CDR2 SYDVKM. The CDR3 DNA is TGTGCCAGCAGCCCTCGAAACATTCAGTACTTC. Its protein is CASSPRNIQYF.

For the CDR3, the DNA is TGCGCCAGCAGCCAAGAGGGGACTACCCAAGAGACCCAGTACTTC. Translated, it gives CASSQEGTTQETQYF. The V call is TRBV4-1, the J call TRBJ2-5; 7 positions match TRBD2. Trimming at V came to 0 bases and at J to 1 base, leaving 2 bases not matched to a gene. The CDR3 length is 15 residues. Germline assignment: CDR1 MGHRA and CDR2 YSYEKL.

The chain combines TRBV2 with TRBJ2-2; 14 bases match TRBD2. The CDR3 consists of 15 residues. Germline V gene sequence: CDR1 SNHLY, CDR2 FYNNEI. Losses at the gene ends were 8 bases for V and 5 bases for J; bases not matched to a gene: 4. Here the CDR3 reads CASRLAGGGTGELFF. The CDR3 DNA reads TGTGCCAGCCGACTAGCGGGAGGGGGGACCGGGGAGCTGTTTTTT.

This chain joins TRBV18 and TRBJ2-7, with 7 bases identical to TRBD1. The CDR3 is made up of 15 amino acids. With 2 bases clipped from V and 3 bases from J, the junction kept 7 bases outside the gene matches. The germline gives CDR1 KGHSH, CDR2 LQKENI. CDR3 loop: CASSPRGQTFYEQYF. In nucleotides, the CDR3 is TGTGCCAGCTCACCAAGGGGACAGACCTTCTACGAGCAGTACTTC.

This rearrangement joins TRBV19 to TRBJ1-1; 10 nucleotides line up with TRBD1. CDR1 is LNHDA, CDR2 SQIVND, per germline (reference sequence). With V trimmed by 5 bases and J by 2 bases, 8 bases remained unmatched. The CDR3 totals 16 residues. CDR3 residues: CASSGTGTGENTEAFF. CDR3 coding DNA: TGTGCCAGTAGTGGAACCGGGACAGGGGAAAACACTGAAGCTTTCTTT.

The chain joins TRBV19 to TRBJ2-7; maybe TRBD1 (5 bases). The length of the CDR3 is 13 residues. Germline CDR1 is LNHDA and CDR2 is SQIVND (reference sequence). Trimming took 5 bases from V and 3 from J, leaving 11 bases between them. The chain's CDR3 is CASSQTVNYEQYF. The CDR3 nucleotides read TGTGCCAGTAGTCAGACAGTAAACTACGAGCAGTACTTC.

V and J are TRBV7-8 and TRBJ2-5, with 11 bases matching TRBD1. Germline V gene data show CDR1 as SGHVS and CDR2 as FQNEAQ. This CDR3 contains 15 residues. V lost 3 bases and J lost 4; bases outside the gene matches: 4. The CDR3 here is CASSFLGTGGETQYF. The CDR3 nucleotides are TGTGCCAGCAGCTTTTTGGGGACAGGGGGAGAGACCCAGTACTTC. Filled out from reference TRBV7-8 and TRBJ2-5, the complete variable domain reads GAGVSQSPRYKVAKRGQDVALRCDPISGHVSLFWYQQALGQGPEFLTYFQNEAQLDKSGLPSDRFFAERPEGSVSTLKIQRTQQEDSAVYLCASSFLGTGGETQYFGPGTRLLVL.

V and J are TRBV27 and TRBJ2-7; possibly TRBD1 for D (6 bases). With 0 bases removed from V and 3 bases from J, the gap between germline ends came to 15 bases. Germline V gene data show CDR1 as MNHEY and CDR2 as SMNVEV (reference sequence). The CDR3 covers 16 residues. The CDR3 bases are TGTGCCAGCAGTTTATCGAAGGCAGGGGAAGGCTACGAGCAGTACTTC. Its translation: CASSLSKAGEGYEQYF.

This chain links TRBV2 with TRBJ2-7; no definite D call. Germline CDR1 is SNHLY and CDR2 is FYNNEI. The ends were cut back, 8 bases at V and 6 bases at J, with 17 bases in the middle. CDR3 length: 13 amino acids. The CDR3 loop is CASVRQGMGEQYF. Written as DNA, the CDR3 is TGTGCCAGCGTCAGACAAGGTATGGGCGAGCAGTACTTC.

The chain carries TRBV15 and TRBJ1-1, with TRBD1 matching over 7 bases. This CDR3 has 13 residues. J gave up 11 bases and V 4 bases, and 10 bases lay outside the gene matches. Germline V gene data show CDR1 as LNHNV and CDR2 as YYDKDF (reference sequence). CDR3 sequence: CATSKGQVLEAFF. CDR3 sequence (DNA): TGTGCCACCAGCAAAGGACAGGTCCTGGAGGCTTTCTTT.

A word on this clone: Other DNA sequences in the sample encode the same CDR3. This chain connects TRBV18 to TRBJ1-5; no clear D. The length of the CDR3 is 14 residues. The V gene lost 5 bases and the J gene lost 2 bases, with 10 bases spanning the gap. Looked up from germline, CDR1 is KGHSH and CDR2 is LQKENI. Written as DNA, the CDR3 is TGTGCCAGCTCAGCGGGTACGGGCAATCAGCCCCAGCATTTT. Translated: CASSAGTGNQPQHF.

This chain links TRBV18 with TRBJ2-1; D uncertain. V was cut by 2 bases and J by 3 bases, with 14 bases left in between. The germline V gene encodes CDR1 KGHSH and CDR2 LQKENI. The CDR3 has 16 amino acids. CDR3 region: CASSPGLPGFYNEQFF. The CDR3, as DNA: TGTGCCAGCTCACCAGGGCTACCTGGATTCTACAATGAGCAGTTCTTC.